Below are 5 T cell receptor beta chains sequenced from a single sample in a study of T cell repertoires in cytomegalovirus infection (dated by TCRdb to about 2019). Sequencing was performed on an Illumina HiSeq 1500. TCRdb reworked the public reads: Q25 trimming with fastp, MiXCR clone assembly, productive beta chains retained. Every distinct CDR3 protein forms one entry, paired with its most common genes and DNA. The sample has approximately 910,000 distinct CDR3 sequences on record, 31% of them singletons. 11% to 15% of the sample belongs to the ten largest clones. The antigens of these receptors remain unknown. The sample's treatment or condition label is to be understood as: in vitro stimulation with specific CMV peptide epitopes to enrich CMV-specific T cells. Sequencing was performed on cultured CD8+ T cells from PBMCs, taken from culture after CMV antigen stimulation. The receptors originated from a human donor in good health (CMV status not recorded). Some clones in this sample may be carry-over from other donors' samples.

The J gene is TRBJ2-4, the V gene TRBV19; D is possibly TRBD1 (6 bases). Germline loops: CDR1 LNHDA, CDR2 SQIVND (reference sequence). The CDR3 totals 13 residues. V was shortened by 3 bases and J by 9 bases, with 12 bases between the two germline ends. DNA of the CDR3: TGTGCCAGTAGTATTTGGACAGCCAGCATTCAGTACTTC. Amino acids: CASSIWTASIQYF.

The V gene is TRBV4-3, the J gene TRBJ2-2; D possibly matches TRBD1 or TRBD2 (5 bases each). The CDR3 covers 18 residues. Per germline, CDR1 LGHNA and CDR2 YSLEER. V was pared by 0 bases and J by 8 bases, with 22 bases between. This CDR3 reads CASSQDSAGTRVGGELFF. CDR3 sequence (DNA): TGCGCCAGCAGCCAAGATTCCGCCGGGACCAGGGTCGGAGGGGAGCTGTTTTTT.

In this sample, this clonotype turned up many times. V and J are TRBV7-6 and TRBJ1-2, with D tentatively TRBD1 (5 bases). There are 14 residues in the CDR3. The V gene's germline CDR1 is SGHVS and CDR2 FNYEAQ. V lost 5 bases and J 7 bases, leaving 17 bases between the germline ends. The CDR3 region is CASSQGRSGGGYTF. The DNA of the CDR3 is TGTGCCAGCAGCCAGGGACGGTCCGGGGGTGGCTACACCTTC.

DNA of the CDR3: TGTGCCAGCAGACATACAGGGGCGGGCACTGAAGCTTTCTTT. Protein product: CASRHTGAGTEAFF. V and J are TRBV6-6 and TRBJ1-1, with 7 bases aligning to TRBD1. Germline V CDR1 and CDR2: MNHNY, SVGAGI (reference sequence). The CDR3 loop spans 14 amino acids. Trimming cost V 6 bases and J 4 bases; bases outside gene matches: 8.

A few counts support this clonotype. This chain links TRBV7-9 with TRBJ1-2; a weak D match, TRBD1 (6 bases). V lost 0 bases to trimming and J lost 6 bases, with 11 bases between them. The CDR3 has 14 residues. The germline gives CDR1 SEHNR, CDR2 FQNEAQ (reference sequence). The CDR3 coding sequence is TGTGCCAGCAGCTTAGCGTGGCAGGGGAATGGCTACACCTTC. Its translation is CASSLAWQGNGYTF.